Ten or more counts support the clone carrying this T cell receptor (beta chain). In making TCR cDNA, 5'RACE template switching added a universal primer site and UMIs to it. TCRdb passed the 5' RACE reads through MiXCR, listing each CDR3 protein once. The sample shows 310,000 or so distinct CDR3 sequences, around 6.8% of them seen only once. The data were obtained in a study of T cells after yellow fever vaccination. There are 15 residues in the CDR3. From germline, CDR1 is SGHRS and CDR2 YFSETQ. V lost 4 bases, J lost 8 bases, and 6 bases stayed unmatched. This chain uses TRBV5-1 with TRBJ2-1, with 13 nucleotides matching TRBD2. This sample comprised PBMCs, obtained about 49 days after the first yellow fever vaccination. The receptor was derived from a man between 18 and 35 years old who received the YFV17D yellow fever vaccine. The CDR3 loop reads CASSPTSGGDYEQFF. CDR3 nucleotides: TGCGCCAGCAGCCCTACTAGCGGGGGGGATTATGAGCAGTTCTTC.